This TCR beta chain was retrieved from a study of Graves' ophthalmopathy and Graves' hyperthyroidism. Many counts were recorded for this clonotype. As the template, RNA transcripts were used to amplify TCR beta CDR3 regions. RT-PCR was first run with HTBI primers, then multiplex PCR in a second round. TCRdb reprocessed the multiplex PCR reads via MiXCR and lists one record per CDR3 protein. The sample records 600,000 to 650,000 distinct CDR3 sequences, approximately 21% being singletons. The TCR sequence derives from a woman between 18 and 29 years old with stable Graves' hyperthyroidism. Some clones in this sample may be carry-over from other donors' samples. The sample consisted of peripheral blood.

CDR3 sequence (DNA): TGTGCCAGCAGTGTGAGGGGGCGCCTTTGGGAGACCCAGTACTTC. The encoded protein is CASSVRGRLWETQYF. This rearrangement joins TRBV6-1 to TRBJ2-5, with TRBD1 identical over 7 bases. Germline V lookup: CDR1 MNHNS, CDR2 SASEGT. CDR3 length equals 15 residues. The V gene end was trimmed by 4 bases and the J gene end by 5 bases; junction bases not matched to a gene: 10.